One T cell receptor beta chain is described in this entry. Using immunoSEQ multiplex PCR, the repertoire was profiled, and TCRdb retains in-frame clones only, with some absent. The sample consists of about 43,000 clones, roughly 94% of them appearing once. This sample is drawn from a study of graft-versus-host responses after intestinal transplantation. The TCR originated in a human patient who received an intestinal transplant, so some T cells may come from the graft donor. Sequences were derived from PBMCs, sampled around 48 weeks after intestinal transplant.

CDR3 in amino acids: CASSLGIYTEAFF. CDR3 nucleotides: TGTGCCAGCTCCCTGGGGATTTACACTGAAGCTTTCTTT. This sequence joins TRBV27 and TRBJ1-1; the D is unclear. The CDR3 covers 13 residues. Germline V gives CDR1 MNHEY, CDR2 SMNVEV (reference sequence). Trimming left V 8 bases short and J 3 bases short, with 13 bases between.